This T cell receptor (beta chain) was recovered during a study of Ad26.COV2.S vaccination and SARS-CoV-2 variants. TCRdb's copy holds only in-frame clones and misses some; the assay was immunoSEQ multiplex PCR. The repertoire has roughly 240,000 clones, roughly 88% of them found once; the top ten carry approximately 12%. As for treatment: around 19 received Ad26.COV2.S at low or high dose, single or two shots; about 5 received placebo; per-sample allocation not given. After the first vaccine or placebo injection, samples were drawn on day 63. An Ad26 vector expressing Wuhan-strain SARS-CoV-2 spike served as the vaccine. Sequencing was performed on peripheral blood, taken in a trial of Ad26.COV2.S vaccine versus placebo. This receptor was obtained from a person aged 18 to 65 who received the Ad26.COV2.S COVID-19 vaccine or a placebo.

CDR3 residues: CASSAQVTNEKLFF. CDR3 in DNA: TGTGCCAGCAGCGCACAGGTCACTAATGAAAAACTGTTTTTT. J is TRBJ1-4 and V is TRBV7-9, with D possibly being TRBD1 (5 bases). This CDR3 comprises 14 residues. Between the trimmed V and J ends, which lost 5 bases and 2 bases, there was a span of 9 bases. CDR1 and CDR2 from the germline V gene are SEHNR and FQNEAQ (reference sequence).